The text below deals with one T cell receptor beta chain. The data stem from a study of cytomegalovirus exposure and HLA in healthy donors. PCR employed 60 Vbeta and 13 Jbeta primers. The data were produced by immunoSEQ multiplex PCR, yet TCRdb's version contains in-frame clones alone and is incomplete. Of 170,000 or so clones detected, approximately 80% appear once; the ten largest clones hold around 4.8%. This CDR3 spans 18 amino acids. CDR1 SGDLS and CDR2 YYNGEE come from the germline V gene. Germline trimming cut 1 base from V and 6 bases from J; bases unmatched to any gene: 12. Sequencing used PBMCs. The rearrangement links TRBV9 to TRBJ2-1; TRBD2 matches at 11 bases. The sequence was collected from a man younger than 30 in good health and CMV-seronegative. The CDR3 here is CASSVSTISGRAVNEQFF. The CDR3 DNA is TGTGCCAGCAGCGTAAGTACAATTAGCGGGAGGGCCGTCAATGAGCAGTTCTTC.